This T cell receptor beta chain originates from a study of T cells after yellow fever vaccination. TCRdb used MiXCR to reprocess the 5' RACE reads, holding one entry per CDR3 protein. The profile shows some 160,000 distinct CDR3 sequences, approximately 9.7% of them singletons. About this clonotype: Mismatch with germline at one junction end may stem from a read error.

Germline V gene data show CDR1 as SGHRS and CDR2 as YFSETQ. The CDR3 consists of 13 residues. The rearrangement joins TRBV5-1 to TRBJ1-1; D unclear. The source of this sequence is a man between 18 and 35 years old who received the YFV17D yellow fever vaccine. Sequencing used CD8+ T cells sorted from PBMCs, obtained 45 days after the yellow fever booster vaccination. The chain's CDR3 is CASSHLMNTEALF. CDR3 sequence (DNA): TGCGCCAGCAGCCACCTGATGAACACTGAAGCTTTATTT.